A single sample gave rise to the 16 T cell receptor beta chains below, sequenced in a study of blood T cell repertoires in COVID-19. The assay was immunoSEQ multiplex PCR, and TCRdb's table has in-frame clones only and misses some. The table has around 150,000 clones, 65% to 85% seen once. The material sequenced was peripheral blood. Receptors originate from a woman aged 80 or over with acute or convalescent COVID-19.

This chain joins TRBV5-6 and TRBJ1-5; 8 bases are a match to TRBD1. V lost 1 base to trimming and J lost 3 bases; unmatched junction nucleotides: 6. Germline lookup yields CDR1 SGHDT and CDR2 YYEEEE. The CDR3 totals 16 residues. Here the CDR3 DNA reads TGTGCCAGCAGCTTGACCACAGGGGGTACCAATCAGCCCCAGCATTTT. Translating it yields CASSLTTGGTNQPQHF.

This clone showed up just once. The chain joins TRBV5-4 to TRBJ2-7, with TRBD2 as a possible D gene (5 bases). The germline gives CDR1 SGHNT, CDR2 YYREEE (reference sequence). The CDR3 spans 13 residues. Trimming took 4 bases from V and 2 from J, leaving 10 bases between them. In DNA, the CDR3 is TGTGCCAGCAGCGCGACGGGGACCTACGAGCAGTACTTC. This translates into CASSATGTYEQYF.

The rearrangement links TRBV7-2 to TRBJ2-2; D is uncertain. Trimming cost V 5 bases and J 6 bases, with 10 bases left between them. Germline CDR1 and CDR2: SGHTA and FQGNSA. This CDR3 has 13 residues. The CDR3 nucleotides are TGTGCCAGCAGCAGTCGCCCAGCCGGGGAGCTGTTTTTT. This translates into CASSSRPAGELFF.

The V gene is TRBV7-2, the J gene TRBJ2-1; TRBD1 might be the D (5 bases). Germline CDR1 is SGHTA and CDR2 is FQGNSA. The CDR3 is 15 amino acids. Trimming pared 5 bases from V and 0 bases from J, leaving 11 bases between. The CDR3: CASSPRQNSYNEQFF. The CDR3 coding sequence is TGTGCCAGCAGCCCTAGACAGAACTCCTACAATGAGCAGTTCTTC.

V gene TRBV5-1 combines with J gene TRBJ2-7, with a weak D call TRBD1 (5 bases). The CDR3 length is 14 residues. The V and J ends lost 1 base and 1 base respectively, with 9 bases between them. The germline V gene has CDR1 SGHRS and CDR2 YFSETQ. In DNA form, the CDR3 reads TGCGCCAGCAGCTTGTCGACAGATTCCTACGAGCAGTACTTC. It is translated as CASSLSTDSYEQYF. The whole variable domain, remainder taken from reference TRBV5-1 and TRBJ2-7, is KAGVTQTPRYLIKTRGQQVTLSCSPISGHRSVSWYQQTPGQGLQFLFEYFSETQRNKGNFPGRFSGRQFSNSRSEMNVSTLELGDSALYLCASSLSTDSYEQYFGPGTRLTVT.

The chain uses TRBV9 and TRBJ2-3, with TRBD2 identical over 7 bases. CDR3 length: 16 residues. Trimming took 1 base from V and 1 from J; bases not matched to a gene: 6. Germline assignment: CDR1 SGDLS and CDR2 YYNGEE. In DNA, the CDR3 is TGTGCCAGCAGCGTAAGAGCGGGGCAGGGCACAGATACGCAGTATTTT. Residues: CASSVRAGQGTDTQYF. The variable domain in full, completed from reference TRBV9 and TRBJ2-3, reads DSGVTQTPKHLITATGQRVTLRCSPRSGDLSVYWYQQSLDQGLQFLIQYYNGEERAKGNILERFSAQQFPDLHSELNLSSLELGDSALYFCASSVRAGQGTDTQYFGPGTRLTVL.

This chain joins TRBV29-1 and TRBJ1-5; D uncertain. The V gene's germline CDR1 is SQVTM and CDR2 ANQGSEA. The CDR3 extends over 13 amino acids. V lost 4 bases and J 6 bases, leaving 13 bases between the germline ends. The CDR3 nucleotides read TGCAGCGTTGCACATGGGGAGGGTCAGCCCCAGCATTTT. Its translation: CSVAHGEGQPQHF.

This chain connects TRBV5-1 to TRBJ1-6; D not certain. Germline V lookup: CDR1 SGHRS, CDR2 YFSETQ. V shed 4 bases and J shed 5 bases, with 10 bases lying between them. CDR3 length equals 14 residues. The CDR3 nucleotides read TGCGCCAGCAGCCTAGACGGAGATAATTCACCCCTCCACTTT. This gives the protein CASSLDGDNSPLHF. The full variable domain, rest sourced from reference TRBV5-1 and TRBJ1-6, is KAGVTQTPRYLIKTRGQQVTLSCSPISGHRSVSWYQQTPGQGLQFLFEYFSETQRNKGNFPGRFSGRQFSNSRSEMNVSTLELGDSALYLCASSLDGDNSPLHFGNGTRLTVT.

The genes are TRBV5-1 and TRBJ2-1; 10 bases agree with TRBD2. The V gene's germline CDR1 is SGHRS and CDR2 YFSETQ. The CDR3 is 13 residues long. Trimming removed 5 bases from V and 10 bases from J; junction bases left unmatched: 6. The CDR3 region is CASSLAGVEEQFF. DNA for the CDR3: TGCGCCAGCAGTCTAGCGGGAGTGGAAGAGCAGTTCTTC.

The V call is TRBV4-1, the J call TRBJ1-2; possibly TRBD1 for D (5 bases). V was cut by 0 bases and J by 9 bases, with 14 bases left in between. Germline V lookup: CDR1 MGHRA, CDR2 YSYEKL. The CDR3 contains 14 residues. CDR3 nucleotides: TGCGCCAGCAGCCAAGATCGCGGGACCAGACGCTACACCTTC. This encodes CASSQDRGTRRYTF.

This chain connects TRBV7-3 to TRBJ1-1; maybe TRBD1 (6 bases). V lost 5 bases and J lost 1, with 11 bases in between. The germline V gene encodes CDR1 SGHTA and CDR2 FQGTGA. The CDR3 contains 14 residues. Written as DNA, the CDR3 is TGTGCCAGCAGCCAACAGGGTTCGAACACTGAAGCTTTCTTT. It is translated as CASSQQGSNTEAFF.

This chain links TRBV10-2 with TRBJ2-3; TRBD2 matches at 9 bases. V lost 4 bases, J lost 1 base, and 3 bases stayed unmatched. The CDR3 loop spans 15 amino acids. CDR1 and CDR2 from the germline V gene are WSHSY and SAAADI. The CDR3 DNA reads TGCGCCAGCAGTGGGGTAGCGGGAGGCACAGATACGCAGTATTTT. Translation: CASSGVAGGTDTQYF.

The CDR3 region is CASREVAGNQPQHF. The CDR3 DNA follows: TGTGCCAGCAGGGAGGTGGCAGGCAATCAGCCCCAGCATTTT. The chain couples TRBV2 to TRBJ1-5, with D uncertain. Germline-derived CDR1 and CDR2 are SNHLY and FYNNEI. This CDR3 has 14 residues. V dropped 6 bases and J dropped 2 bases, with 11 bases sitting between them.

The V and J genes are TRBV19 and TRBJ1-4; D call uncertain. The CDR3 sequence is 15 residues long. The V gene's germline CDR1 is LNHDA and CDR2 SQIVND (reference sequence). V was shortened by 6 bases and J by 3 bases, with 14 bases between the two germline ends. This CDR3 reads CASSKVSAANEKLFF. For the CDR3, the DNA is TGTGCCAGTAGCAAAGTGAGTGCGGCTAATGAAAAACTGTTTTTT.

This chain uses TRBV6-6 with TRBJ1-5, with 7 positions matching TRBD1. The V segment lost 2 bases and the J segment 8 bases; nucleotides outside the gene matches: 6. The CDR3 is 14 residues long. Germline V gene data show CDR1 as MNHNY and CDR2 as SVGAGI (reference sequence). Written as DNA, the CDR3 is TGTGCCAGCAGTTACACGCGACAGGGCGAGCCCCAGCATTTT. This encodes CASSYTRQGEPQHF.

The J gene is TRBJ1-3, the V gene TRBV7-9; D remains unclear. V was shortened by 5 bases and J by 5 bases, with 16 bases between the two germline ends. Germline assignment: CDR1 SEHNR and CDR2 FQNEAQ (reference sequence). This CDR3 is 15 amino acids long. The CDR3 DNA follows: TGTGCCAGCAGCCCAAGGGTCGGGATGAGAAACACCATATATTTT. It codes for CASSPRVGMRNTIYF.